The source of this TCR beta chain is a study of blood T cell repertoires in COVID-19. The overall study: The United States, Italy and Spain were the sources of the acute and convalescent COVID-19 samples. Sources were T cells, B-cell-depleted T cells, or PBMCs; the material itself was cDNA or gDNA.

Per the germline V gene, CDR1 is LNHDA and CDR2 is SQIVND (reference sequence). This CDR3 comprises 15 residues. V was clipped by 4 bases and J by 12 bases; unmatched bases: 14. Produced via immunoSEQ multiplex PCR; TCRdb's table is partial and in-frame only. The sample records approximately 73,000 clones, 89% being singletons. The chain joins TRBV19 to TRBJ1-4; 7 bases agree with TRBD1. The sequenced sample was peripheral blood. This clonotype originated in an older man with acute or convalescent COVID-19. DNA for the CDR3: TGTGCCAGTAGTACCGGACAGGTAGCTCCCTTTGAACTGTTTTTT. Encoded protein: CASSTGQVAPFELFF.